This T cell receptor beta chain was sequenced during a study of blood T cell repertoires in COVID-19. Study as a whole: The study drew acute and convalescent COVID-19 samples from the United States, Italy and Spain. T cells, B-cell-depleted T cells, or PBMCs supplied cDNA or gDNA.

Original processing notes: Reference gene primer amplification gave nucleated cell count estimates. Some clones are missing from TCRdb's copy, which holds only in-frame ones; the method was immunoSEQ multiplex PCR. That table gives V, J and clone size, and the DNA gave D and trimming. The sample includes about 100,000 clones, roughly 91% of them seen just once. The J segment lost 4 bases and the V segment lost 6 bases, leaving 16 bases of the junction unmatched. Looked up from germline, CDR1 is KGHSH and CDR2 is LQKENI. CDR3 size: 17 residues. Enrollment of patients from Seattle took place during active infection, with longitudinal follow-up.

This TCR came from a man aged 18 to 29 with COVID-19, enrolled during active disease. The chain links TRBV18 to TRBJ2-3; 7 nucleotides line up with TRBD1. Sample: peripheral blood. CDR3 region: CASSRTLDRVNADTQYF. DNA of the CDR3: TGTGCCAGCTCCCGAACCCTCGACAGGGTTAATGCAGATACGCAGTATTTT. Using reference TRBV18 and TRBJ2-3 for the parts outside the CDR3, the full variable domain is NAGVMQNPRHLVRRRGQEARLRCSPMKGHSHVYWYRQLPEEGLKFMVYLQKENIIDESGMPKERFSAEFPKEGPSILRIQQVVRGDSAAYFCASSRTLDRVNADTQYFGPGTRLTVL.